A selection of T cell receptor beta chains follows, all from one sample in a study of ipilimumab plus nivolumab after autologous stem cell transplantation. Sequenced by immunoSEQ multiplex PCR; TCRdb stores in-frame clones only, minus some. The table lists fewer than 45,000 clones, around 92% of them singletons, with over 0.85% in the top ten. The source material was PBMCs, sampled in a trial of ipilimumab plus nivolumab as post-transplant consolidation. The receptors originated from a male donor with multiple myeloma. Both conserved end residues are part of each CDR3. The D gene is left open where the match is weak. Clone size is not always given. Where it is, it says once, few, many or a class for expanded clones.

size: .; D: .; J: TRBJ1-6; V: TRBV6-5; DNA: TGTGCCAGCAGTTACGGCCGAGGCAGCCTTAATTCACCCCTCCACTTT; CDR3: CASSYGRGSLNSPLHF
size: .; D: TRBD2; J: TRBJ2-3; V: TRBV7-2; DNA: TGTGCCAGCAGCCCCCGGGCGGGAGGGTTAAGCACAGATACGCAGTATTTT; CDR3: CASSPRAGGLSTDTQYF
size: .; D: TRBD1; J: TRBJ2-2; V: TRBV5-5; DNA: TGTGCCAGCAGCTTGGGACAGGGAAACACCGGGGAGCTGTTTTTT; CDR3: CASSLGQGNTGELFF
size: .; D: .; J: TRBJ2-1; V: TRBV4-1; DNA: TGCGCCAGCAGCCAAGATTGGTGGCAGTTCTTC; CDR3: CASSQDWWQFF
size: once; D: .; J: TRBJ2-7; V: TRBV12-5; DNA: TGTGCTAGTGGTTTAGATTGGCGCGAGCAGTACTTC; CDR3: CASGLDWREQYF
size: .; D: .; J: TRBJ1-1; V: TRBV28; DNA: TGTGCCAGCAGTTTATGGGCAGGCCCGAACACTGAAGCTTTCTTT; CDR3: CASSLWAGPNTEAFF
size: .; D: TRBD2; J: TRBJ2-7; V: TRBV2; DNA: TGTGCCAGCAGTGTACCAGGGACTAGCGGGTCCTACGAGCAGTACTTC; CDR3: CASSVPGTSGSYEQYF
size: .; D: .; J: TRBJ1-2; V: TRBV28; DNA: TGTGCCAGCAGGGGCGGAATTGGCTACACCTTC; CDR3: CASRGGIGYTF
size: .; D: .; J: TRBJ2-7; V: TRBV27; DNA: TGTGCCAGCAGTTTGAGGGTGGGGGTCTACGAGCAGTACTTC; CDR3: CASSLRVGVYEQYF
size: .; D: .; J: TRBJ2-2; V: TRBV5-1; DNA: TGCGCCAGCAGCTTCAGAGATACCGGGGAGCTGTTTTTT; CDR3: CASSFRDTGELFF
size: .; D: .; J: TRBJ1-5; V: TRBV5-4; DNA: TGTGCCAGCAGCTTGCGGGGGTCCGATCAGCCCCAGCATTTT; CDR3: CASSLRGSDQPQHF
size: once; D: TRBD2; J: TRBJ2-5; V: TRBV7-2; DNA: TGTGCCAGCAGCATCTCCAGCGGGGAAGAGACCCAGTACTTC; CDR3: CASSISSGEETQYF
size: .; D: .; J: TRBJ2-5; V: TRBV7-2; DNA: TGTGCCAGCAGCTTAGACAGCAGGGTGGAGACCCAGTACTTC; CDR3: CASSLDSRVETQYF
size: .; D: .; J: TRBJ2-5; V: TRBV7-9; DNA: TGTGCCAGCAGCTTAGGGCAGCCCACGGAGACCCAGTACTTC; CDR3: CASSLGQPTETQYF
size: once; D: TRBD1; J: TRBJ1-1; V: TRBV11-3; DNA: TGTGCCAGCAGCGCAGGGGGATTGGGCACTGAAGCTTTCTTT; CDR3: CASSAGGLGTEAFF
size: .; D: TRBD2; J: TRBJ2-3; V: TRBV5-8; DNA: TGTGCCAGCAGCTTAATGTTTTCAGCGGGACGCACAGATACGCAGTATTTT; CDR3: CASSLMFSAGRTDTQYF
size: .; D: TRBD2; J: TRBJ2-1; V: TRBV28; DNA: TGTGCCAGCCACCCTAGCGGATCCTACAATGAGCAGTTCTTC; CDR3: CASHPSGSYNEQFF
size: .; D: .; J: TRBJ1-6; V: TRBV28; DNA: TGTGCCAGCAGTTTATGGTCGGGGGCGAGGAATTCACCCCTCCACTTT; CDR3: CASSLWSGARNSPLHF
size: once; D: .; J: TRBJ1-2; V: TRBV11-2; DNA: TGTGCCAGCAGCTCCGCCCGGGACCGTCCCTATGGCTACACCTTC; CDR3: CASSSARDRPYGYTF
size: .; D: .; J: TRBJ2-2; V: TRBV5-1; DNA: TGCGCCAGCAGCTTGGCTAGGACTGACTACGGGGAGCTGTTTTTT; CDR3: CASSLARTDYGELFF